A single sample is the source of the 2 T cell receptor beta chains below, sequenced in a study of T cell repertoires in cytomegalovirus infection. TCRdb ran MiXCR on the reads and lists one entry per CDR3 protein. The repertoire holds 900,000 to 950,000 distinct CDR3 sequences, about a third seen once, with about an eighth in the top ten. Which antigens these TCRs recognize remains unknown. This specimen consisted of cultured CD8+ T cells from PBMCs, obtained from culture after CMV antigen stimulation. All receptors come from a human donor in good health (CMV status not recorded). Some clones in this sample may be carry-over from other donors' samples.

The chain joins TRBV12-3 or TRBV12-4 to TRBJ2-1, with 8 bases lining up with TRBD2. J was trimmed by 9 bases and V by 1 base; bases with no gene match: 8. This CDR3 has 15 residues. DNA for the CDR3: TGTGCCAGCAGTTTAGGTTTGGGACTAGTCATTGAGCAGTTCTTC. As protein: CASSLGLGLVIEQFF.

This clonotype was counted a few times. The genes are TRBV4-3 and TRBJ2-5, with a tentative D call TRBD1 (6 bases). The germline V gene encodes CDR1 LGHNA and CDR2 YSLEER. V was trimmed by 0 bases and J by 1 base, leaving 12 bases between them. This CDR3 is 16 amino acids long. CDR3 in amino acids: CASSQETGQIQETQYF. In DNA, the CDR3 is TGCGCCAGCAGCCAAGAAACCGGACAGATCCAAGAGACCCAGTACTTC.